Listed here are 18 T cell receptor beta chains from one sample, sequenced in a study of neoadjuvant anti-PD-1 for oral cavity cancer. The protocol was immunoSEQ multiplex PCR, while the TCRdb copy is restricted to in-frame clones and leaves out a portion. The table shows around 60,000 clones, with approximately 79% occurring only once. Sequencing was performed on PBMCs, taken before nivolumab (anti-PD-1) treatment. Source of these receptors: a person aged 40-85 years with oral cavity squamous cell carcinoma.

This chain links TRBV6-1 with TRBJ2-2; TRBD2 aligns across 10 bases. The CDR3 runs to 14 residues. The germline gives CDR1 MNHNS, CDR2 SASEGT. Trimming at V came to 6 bases and at J to 7 bases, leaving 5 bases not matched to a gene. The CDR3 protein is CASRQREGHGELFF. The CDR3 DNA follows: TGTGCCAGCAGGCAGCGGGAGGGTCACGGGGAGCTGTTTTTT.

The chain employs TRBV5-3 and TRBJ2-1; 10 nucleotides align to TRBD2. TRBV5-3 is assigned to the ORF class and has an uncertain function. CDR3 size: 15 residues. V was clipped by 4 bases and J by 9 bases; unmatched bases: 10. The CDR3 is CARSPGLATSGEQFF. The CDR3 DNA reads as TGTGCCAGAAGCCCGGGACTAGCGACCTCGGGTGAGCAGTTCTTC.

J is TRBJ2-5 and V is TRBV5-1; D gene unclear. CDR1 is SGHRS and CDR2 is YFSETQ in the germline V gene. With 0 bases removed from V and 1 base from J, the gap between germline ends came to 7 bases. The CDR3 is 14 residues long. The CDR3 sequence is CASSLGNFQETQYF. DNA of the CDR3: TGCGCCAGCAGCTTGGGGAACTTCCAAGAGACCCAGTACTTC. The whole variable domain, filled in from reference TRBV5-1 and TRBJ2-5, reads KAGVTQTPRYLIKTRGQQVTLSCSPISGHRSVSWYQQTPGQGLQFLFEYFSETQRNKGNFPGRFSGRQFSNSRSEMNVSTLELGDSALYLCASSLGNFQETQYFGPGTRLLVL.

This clone was observed once. The chain links TRBV10-3 to TRBJ2-1, with 13 bases that match TRBD2. The V gene's germline CDR1 is ENHRY and CDR2 SYGVKD. This CDR3 spans 15 amino acids. The junction had 4 bases not matched to a gene; V was cut back by 4 bases and J by 7 bases. This CDR3 is CAISGGLAGSNEQFF. CDR3 nucleotide sequence: TGTGCCATCAGTGGGGGACTAGCGGGGAGTAATGAGCAGTTCTTC.

This clone showed up just once. The chain carries TRBV30 and TRBJ1-1; D possibly corresponds to TRBD1 (5 bases). Germline lookup yields CDR1 GTSNPN and CDR2 SVGIG (reference sequence). Trimming shortened V by 4 bases and J by 13 bases, and 16 bases separated the two germline ends. The CDR3 loop spans 11 amino acids. CDR3 protein: CAWMGREEGFF. The DNA for the CDR3 is TGTGCCTGGATGGGACGGGAGGAGGGTTTCTTT.

The rearrangement uses TRBV30 and TRBJ2-1, with 7 bases lining up with TRBD2. The germline V gene has CDR1 GTSNPN and CDR2 SVGIG (reference sequence). The CDR3 is made up of 12 amino acids. The V segment lost 4 bases and the J segment 4 bases; nucleotides outside the gene matches: 1. The CDR3 region is CAWTSGYNEQFF. The DNA of the CDR3 is TGTGCCTGGACTAGCGGATACAATGAGCAGTTCTTC.

The chain employs TRBV5-1 and TRBJ1-2; a possible D gene is TRBD1 (5 bases). This CDR3 has 13 residues. Germline lookup yields CDR1 SGHRS and CDR2 YFSETQ. V lost 3 bases, J lost 8 bases, and 14 bases lay in between. In DNA, the CDR3 is TGCGCCAGCAGCTCGGGTGAGGGGTACGGCTACACCTTC. Protein: CASSSGEGYGYTF.

This clone was counted a single time. V usage is TRBV11-2 and J usage is TRBJ2-1; maybe TRBD2 (7 bases). Per the germline V gene, CDR1 is SGHAT and CDR2 is FQNNGV. Between the trimmed V and J ends, which lost 5 bases and 9 bases, there was a span of 23 bases. This CDR3 comprises 16 residues. CDR3 bases: TGTGCCAGCAGCACCCCAAGGGCGGGGGCCCTCGGTGAGCAGTTCTTC. It yields the protein CASSTPRAGALGEQFF. Complete variable domain (other parts from reference TRBV11-2 and TRBJ2-1): EAGVAQSPRYKIIEKRQSVAFWCNPISGHATLYWYQQILGQGPKLLIQFQNNGVVDDSQLPKDRFSAERLKGVDSTLKIQPAKLEDSAVYLCASSTPRAGALGEQFFGPGTRLTVL.

This clone was detected only a few times. This chain connects TRBV5-5 to TRBJ1-2, with 8 bases lining up with TRBD1. V was clipped by 4 bases and J by 2 bases; unmatched bases: 13. Germline V lookup: CDR1 SGHKS, CDR2 YYEKEE (reference sequence). The CDR3 loop spans 17 amino acids. The CDR3 loop is CASSPDPGQGGNYGYTF. The CDR3 region has the DNA TGTGCCAGCAGCCCCGATCCCGGACAGGGTGGCAACTATGGCTACACCTTC.

The chain uses TRBV9 and TRBJ2-1; 10 nucleotides agree with TRBD2. Germline V gives CDR1 SGDLS, CDR2 YYNGEE. Losses at the gene ends were 0 bases for V and 6 bases for J; bases not matched to a gene: 3. The length of the CDR3 is 15 residues. CDR3 amino acids: CASSVVAGGLNEQFF. For the CDR3, the DNA is TGTGCCAGCAGCGTAGTAGCGGGGGGTCTCAATGAGCAGTTCTTC.

The gene calls are TRBV28 and TRBJ1-4; D is unclear. Germline V CDR1 and CDR2: MDHEN, SYDVKM. The CDR3 covers 15 residues. Trimming took 3 bases from V and 7 from J, leaving 15 bases between them. DNA of the CDR3: TGTGCCAGCAGTTTTACCGGAGCAAGCGGTGAAAAACTGTTTTTT. Translating gives CASSFTGASGEKLFF.

In this sample, this clone turned up once. The V call is TRBV4-1, the J call TRBJ1-1, with no clear D. This CDR3 region has 12 residues. The V gene lost 1 base and the J gene lost 7 bases, with 7 bases spanning the gap. Germline V gives CDR1 MGHRA, CDR2 YSYEKL. CDR3 sequence (DNA): TGCGCCAGCAGCCAAGTGGGCCTTGAAGCTTTCTTT. This encodes CASSQVGLEAFF.

The chain links TRBV4-1 to TRBJ1-1, with D unclear. The length of the CDR3 is 16 residues. Per the germline V gene, CDR1 is MGHRA and CDR2 is YSYEKL. V lost 0 bases, J lost 1 base, and 12 bases lay in between. CDR3 DNA: TGCGCCAGCAGCCAAGATTGGTCGGTTCAGAACACTGAAGCTTTCTTT. Translation: CASSQDWSVQNTEAFF.

The CDR3, as DNA: TGTGCCAGCAGCCCGGACAGATATCAGCCCCAGCATTTT. Its translation is CASSPDRYQPQHF. This chain connects TRBV11-2 to TRBJ1-5; a weak D match, TRBD1 (6 bases). Trimming took off 5 bases at V and 5 bases at J, with 10 bases between the two ends. The CDR3 has 13 amino acids. Germline V lookup: CDR1 SGHAT, CDR2 FQNNGV. The complete variable domain, with remaining parts taken from reference TRBV11-2 and TRBJ1-5, reads EAGVAQSPRYKIIEKRQSVAFWCNPISGHATLYWYQQILGQGPKLLIQFQNNGVVDDSQLPKDRFSAERLKGVDSTLKIQPAKLEDSAVYLCASSPDRYQPQHFGDGTRLSIL.

This chain joins TRBV30 and TRBJ2-7, with 8 positions matching TRBD2. With V trimmed by 0 bases and J by 3 bases, 16 bases remained unmatched. This CDR3 has 18 amino acids. Per the germline V gene, CDR1 is GTSNPN and CDR2 is SVGIG (reference sequence). The CDR3 nucleotides are TGTGCCTGGAGTGTACCCCCACTGCTAGCGGGTCGTTTCTACGAGCAGTACTTC. Translated, it gives CAWSVPPLLAGRFYEQYF.

The V and J genes are TRBV14 and TRBJ1-1; 7 bases fit TRBD1. Germline CDR1 is SGHDN and CDR2 is FVKESK. With 7 bases clipped from V and 4 bases from J, the junction kept 3 bases outside the gene matches. There are 12 residues in the CDR3. The CDR3 sequence is CASNQGGTEAFF. The CDR3 DNA follows: TGTGCCAGCAACCAGGGGGGCACTGAAGCTTTCTTT.

V is TRBV30 and J is TRBJ1-5, with no clear D. Trimming removed 2 bases from V and 0 bases from J, with 11 bases in between. The CDR3 extends over 15 amino acids. The germline V gene encodes CDR1 GTSNPN and CDR2 SVGIG (reference sequence). The CDR3 reads CAWSLDLYSNQPQHF. The DNA for the CDR3 is TGTGCCTGGAGTCTTGATCTATATAGCAATCAGCCCCAGCATTTT.

The rearrangement joins TRBV28 to TRBJ2-7, with D maybe TRBD2 (6 bases). This CDR3 contains 13 residues. Germline V gene lookup returns CDR1 MDHEN and CDR2 SYDVKM. V was trimmed by 8 bases and J by 5 bases, leaving 16 bases between them. CDR3 loop: CASFPTTSNEQYF. DNA for the CDR3: TGTGCCAGCTTCCCCACTACTAGCAACGAGCAGTACTTC.